These 9 T cell receptor beta chains originate from one sample sequenced in a study of Graves' ophthalmopathy and Graves' hyperthyroidism. Amplification of the TCR beta CDR3 regions used RNA transcripts (as template). The authors performed first-round RT-PCR with HTBI primers and then a second-round multiplex PCR. TCRdb recomputed calls from the multiplex PCR reads with MiXCR, one row per CDR3 protein. Altogether 600,000 to 950,000 distinct CDR3 sequences are present, around 40% being singletons, with the ten largest covering 40% to 45%. The sample was peripheral blood. These receptors all come from an adult man with Graves' ophthalmopathy.

This clonotype was counted a single time. This rearrangement joins TRBV3-1 to TRBJ2-7; D is uncertain. Germline-derived CDR1 and CDR2 are LGHDT and YNNKEL (reference sequence). The CDR3 extends over 13 amino acids. Trimming took off 3 bases at V and 3 bases at J, with 9 bases between the two ends. For the CDR3, the DNA is TGTGCCAGCAGCCATGAGGAAAGCTACGAGCAGTACTTC. This sequence encodes CASSHEESYEQYF.

This clonotype was counted a single time. This chain links TRBV24-1 with TRBJ1-5, with 7 bases identical to TRBD1. The CDR3 runs to 15 residues. Looked up from germline, CDR1 is KGHDR and CDR2 is SFDVKD. With 7 bases clipped from V and 2 bases from J, the junction kept 7 bases outside the gene matches. Here the CDR3 DNA reads TGTGCCACCAGCTCCGAAGGGACAGGCAATCAGCCCCAGCATTTT. Translated: CATSSEGTGNQPQHF.

This clonotype is a singleton in its sample. The chain combines TRBV2 with TRBJ1-1, with TRBD1 matching 9 bases. Germline lookup yields CDR1 SNHLY and CDR2 FYNNEI. The ends lost 6 bases at V and 2 bases at J; junction bases unmatched: 10. This CDR3 contains 16 residues. This CDR3 reads CASRRQGGVINTEAFF. CDR3 nucleotides: TGTGCCAGCAGAAGACAGGGGGGGGTAATTAACACTGAAGCTTTCTTT.

This clonotype was recorded at least ten times. The chain uses TRBV7-9 and TRBJ2-5, with 7 positions matching TRBD2. CDR1 is SEHNR, CDR2 FQNEAQ, per germline (reference sequence). With 3 bases clipped from V and 7 bases from J, the junction kept 2 bases outside the gene matches. This CDR3 is built from 12 residues. As DNA, the CDR3 is TGTGCCAGCAGCTTCGGGGAGGGGACCCAGTACTTC. The encoded protein is CASSFGEGTQYF. Based on the CDR3 plus reference TRBV7-9 and TRBJ2-5, the full variable domain is DTGVSQNPRHKITKRGQNVTFRCDPISEHNRLYWYRQTLGQGPEFLTYFQNEAQLEKSRLLSDRFSAERPKGSFSTLEIQRTEQGDSAMYLCASSFGEGTQYFGPGTRLLVL.

This chain uses TRBV5-1 with TRBJ2-2; D is ambiguous. Germline CDR1 is SGHRS and CDR2 is YFSETQ. The ends were cut back, 4 bases at V and 7 bases at J, with 17 bases in the middle. The CDR3 consists of 15 residues. CDR3: CASSAPTRLGGELFF. The CDR3 DNA sequence: TGCGCCAGCAGCGCACCGACAAGGCTTGGCGGGGAGCTGTTTTTT. The variable domain in full, completed from reference TRBV5-1 and TRBJ2-2, reads KAGVTQTPRYLIKTRGQQVTLSCSPISGHRSVSWYQQTPGQGLQFLFEYFSETQRNKGNFPGRFSGRQFSNSRSEMNVSTLELGDSALYLCASSAPTRLGGELFFGEGSRLTVL.

This clonotype was seen a handful of times. The junction departs from germline at one end; a sequencing error may be responsible. The chain is built from TRBV10-3 and TRBJ1-5, with 7 bases identical to TRBD1. The CDR3 covers 16 residues. The V gene's germline CDR1 is ENHRY and CDR2 SYGVKD. The CDR3 DNA reads as TGTGCCAGCAGTGAAGGATGGGACAGAAGCAATCAGCCCCAGCATTTT. This translates into CASSEGWDRSNQPQHF.

The rearrangement uses TRBV12-3 or TRBV12-4 and TRBJ1-1, with D possibly matching TRBD1 (5 bases). Deletions cut 4 bases from V and 0 bases from J, with 15 bases between. This CDR3 contains 16 residues. CDR3 sequence reads: CASSSPLAGLNTEAFF. The CDR3 DNA reads as TGTGCCAGCAGTTCCCCGCTGGCGGGGCTGAACACTGAAGCTTTCTTT.

V gene TRBV29-1 combines with J gene TRBJ2-1; D is ambiguous. Germline CDR1 is SQVTM and CDR2 is ANQGSEA. This CDR3 has 11 residues. V lost 1 base and J lost 8, with 6 bases in between. In DNA, the CDR3 is TGCAGCGTTGAAGCGGTTCATGAGCAGTTCTTC. Translated: CSVEAVHEQFF.

This rearrangement joins TRBV2 to TRBJ2-7, with D perhaps being TRBD1 or TRBD2 (5 bases each). Trimming stripped 3 bases from V and 7 bases from J, with 19 bases between. Per germline, CDR1 SNHLY and CDR2 FYNNEI. The CDR3 consists of 15 residues. CDR3 nucleotides: TGTGCCAGCAGTGATGGGACGGGAACCCCGGGGGAGCAGTACTTC. Translated: CASSDGTGTPGEQYF.